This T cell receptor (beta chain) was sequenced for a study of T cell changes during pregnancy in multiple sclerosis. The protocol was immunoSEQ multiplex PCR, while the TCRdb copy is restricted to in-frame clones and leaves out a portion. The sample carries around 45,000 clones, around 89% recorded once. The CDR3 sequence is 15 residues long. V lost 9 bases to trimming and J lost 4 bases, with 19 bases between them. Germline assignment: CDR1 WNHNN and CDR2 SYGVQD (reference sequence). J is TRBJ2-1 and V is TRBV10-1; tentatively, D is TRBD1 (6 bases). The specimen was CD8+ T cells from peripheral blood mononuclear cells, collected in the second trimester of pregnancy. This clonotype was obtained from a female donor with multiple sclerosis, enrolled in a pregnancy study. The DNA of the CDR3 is TGCGCCAGTACGCTAACCGGGACATCTTACAATGAGCAGTTCTTC. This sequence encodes CASTLTGTSYNEQFF.